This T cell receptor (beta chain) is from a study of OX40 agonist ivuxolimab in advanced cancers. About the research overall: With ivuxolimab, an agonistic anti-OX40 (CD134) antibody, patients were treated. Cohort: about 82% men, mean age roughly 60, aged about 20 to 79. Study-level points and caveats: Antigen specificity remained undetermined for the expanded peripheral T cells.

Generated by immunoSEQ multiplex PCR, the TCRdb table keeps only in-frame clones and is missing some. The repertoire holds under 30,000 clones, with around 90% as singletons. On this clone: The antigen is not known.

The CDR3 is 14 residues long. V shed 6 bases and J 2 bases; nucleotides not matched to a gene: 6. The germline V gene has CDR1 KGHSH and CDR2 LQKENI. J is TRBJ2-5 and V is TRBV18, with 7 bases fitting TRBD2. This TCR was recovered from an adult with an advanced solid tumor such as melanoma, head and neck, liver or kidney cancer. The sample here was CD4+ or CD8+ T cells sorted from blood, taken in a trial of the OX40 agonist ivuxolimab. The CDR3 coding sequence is TGTGCCAGCTCGCTAACGGGAGGTCAAGAGACCCAGTACTTC. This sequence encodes CASSLTGGQETQYF. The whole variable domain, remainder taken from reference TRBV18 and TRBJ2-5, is NAGVMQNPRHLVRRRGQEARLRCSPMKGHSHVYWYRQLPEEGLKFMVYLQKENIIDESGMPKERFSAEFPKEGPSILRIQQVVRGDSAAYFCASSLTGGQETQYFGPGTRLLVL.